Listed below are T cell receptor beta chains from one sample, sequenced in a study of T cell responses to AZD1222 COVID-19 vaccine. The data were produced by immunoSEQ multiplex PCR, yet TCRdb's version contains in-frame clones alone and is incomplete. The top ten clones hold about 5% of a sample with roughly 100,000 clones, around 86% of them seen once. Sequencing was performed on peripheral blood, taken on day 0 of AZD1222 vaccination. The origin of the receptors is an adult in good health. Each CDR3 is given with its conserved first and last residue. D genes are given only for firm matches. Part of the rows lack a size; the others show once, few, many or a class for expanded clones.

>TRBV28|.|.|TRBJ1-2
TGTGCCAGCAGTTGGGCGGACTATGGCTACACCTTC
CASSWADYGYTF
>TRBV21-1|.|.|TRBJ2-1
TGTGCCAGCAGCACAAAAACGGGACAGTTATCCTACAATGAGCAGTTCTTC
CASSTKTGQLSYNEQFF
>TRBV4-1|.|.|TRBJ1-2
TGCGCCAGCAGCCAAGCCCCCACTAACTATGGCTACACCTTC
CASSQAPTNYGYTF
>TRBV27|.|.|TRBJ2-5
TGTGCCAGCAGTCCCGGGACTCAGATCGTCGAGACCCAGTACTTC
CASSPGTQIVETQYF
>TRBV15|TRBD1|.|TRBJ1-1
TGTGCCACCAGCCCGCCCGGGACAGGGACAAAAGAAGCTTTCTTT
CATSPPGTGTKEAFF
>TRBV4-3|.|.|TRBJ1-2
TGCGCCAGCAGCCCCAGCCCACAGGCGACCTATGGCTACACCTTC
CASSPSPQATYGYTF
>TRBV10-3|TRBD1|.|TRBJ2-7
TGTGCCATCAGAGAGACAGGGGGCCCCTACGAGCAGTACTTC
CAIRETGGPYEQYF
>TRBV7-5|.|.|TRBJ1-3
TGTGCCAGAAGCGCTGGGGGCTCCGGGAACACCATATATTTT
CARSAGGSGNTIYF
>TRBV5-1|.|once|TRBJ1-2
TGCGCCAGCAGCCCCGGAGGGCAGGCGGTATATGGCTACACCTTC
CASSPGGQAVYGYTF
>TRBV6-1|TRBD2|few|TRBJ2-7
TGTGCCAGCAGTGAAACCGGGACTAGCGGCTACGAGCAGTACTTC
CASSETGTSGYEQYF
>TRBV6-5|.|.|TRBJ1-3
TGTGCCAGCAGTTACCGGACGGGCGGGGGAAACACCATATATTTT
CASSYRTGGGNTIYF
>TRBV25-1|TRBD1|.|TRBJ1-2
TGTGCCAGCAGTGACCCGGGACAGGGGGCTTCGCGTGGCTACACCTTC
CASSDPGQGASRGYTF